The next 30 T cell receptor beta chains were all read from a single sample in a study of blood T cell repertoires in COVID-19. Produced via immunoSEQ multiplex PCR; TCRdb's table is partial and in-frame only. The sample holds roughly 87,000 clones, 85% to 90% seen once. Sequencing was done on a sample of peripheral blood. These receptors came from a man aged 40-50 years with acute or convalescent COVID-19.

The chain joins TRBV25-1 to TRBJ2-1; TRBD1 aligns across 11 bases. V was clipped by 3 bases and J by 8 bases; unmatched bases: 6. This CDR3 comprises 15 residues. CDR1 MGHDK and CDR2 SYGVNS come from the germline V gene. Here the CDR3 reads CASSDPGQGAYEQFF. The DNA for the CDR3 is TGTGCCAGCAGTGACCCCGGACAGGGGGCATATGAGCAGTTCTTC. Looking up the rest from reference TRBV25-1 and TRBJ2-1 gives the full variable domain: EADIYQTPRYLVIGTGKKITLECSQTMGHDKMYWYQQDPGMELHLIHYSYGVNSTEKGDLSSESTVSRIRTEHFPLTLESARPSHTSQYLCASSDPGQGAYEQFFGPGTRLTVL.

This clone came up once. This chain links TRBV11-2 with TRBJ2-2, with a tentative D call TRBD1 (5 bases). Trimming took off 5 bases at V and 8 bases at J, with 12 bases between the two ends. The germline CDR1 and CDR2 sequences are SGHAT and FQNNGV. The CDR3 has 13 amino acids. The CDR3 DNA sequence: TGTGCCAGCAGCCCCAGGGTGGCGGGGGAGCTGTTTTTT. It specifies CASSPRVAGELFF. The full variable domain, completed using reference TRBV11-2 and TRBJ2-2, is EAGVAQSPRYKIIEKRQSVAFWCNPISGHATLYWYQQILGQGPKLLIQFQNNGVVDDSQLPKDRFSAERLKGVDSTLKIQPAKLEDSAVYLCASSPRVAGELFFGEGSRLTVL.

The rearrangement uses TRBV2 and TRBJ1-3; a weak D match, TRBD1 (5 bases). Germline-derived CDR1 and CDR2 are SNHLY and FYNNEI. Trimming pared 3 bases from V and 5 bases from J, leaving 17 bases between. The CDR3 covers 16 residues. In nucleotides, the CDR3 is TGTGCCAGCAGTGATCTGCACAGGAGTACCAGAAACACCATATATTTT. This codes for CASSDLHRSTRNTIYF.

The chain links TRBV2 to TRBJ1-4; 8 positions agree with TRBD1. Looked up from germline, CDR1 is SNHLY and CDR2 is FYNNEI. After removal of 6 bases from V and 8 bases from J, the junction contained 8 bases not matched to a gene. The CDR3 contains 14 residues. CDR3 loop: CASRGRTGQEKLFF. CDR3 nucleotide sequence: TGTGCCAGCAGGGGCAGGACAGGGCAGGAAAAACTGTTTTTT.

V and J are TRBV2 and TRBJ2-3; TRBD2 matches at 9 bases. Germline V gene lookup returns CDR1 SNHLY and CDR2 FYNNEI. This CDR3 region has 15 residues. V dropped 4 bases and J dropped 3; count of bases not matched to a gene: 5. As DNA, the CDR3 is TGTGCCAGCAGTGGATCACTAGCGGGTACAGATACGCAGTATTTT. It is translated as CASSGSLAGTDTQYF.

Here the CDR3 reads CASSEARGPGELFF. CDR3 nucleotide sequence: TGTGCCAGCAGTGAAGCCAGGGGGCCCGGGGAGCTGTTTTTT. The chain is built from TRBV6-1 and TRBJ2-2; TRBD1 matches at 8 bases. The germline V gene encodes CDR1 MNHNS and CDR2 SASEGT. The length of the CDR3 is 14 residues. Trimming cost V 0 bases and J 6 bases; bases outside gene matches: 0.

The chain uses TRBV12-3 or TRBV12-4 and TRBJ1-1, with TRBD1 matching 7 bases. CDR3 length: 12 residues. V dropped 6 bases and J dropped 7; count of bases not matched to a gene: 5. The CDR3 here is CASRKQGIEAFF. In DNA form, the CDR3 reads TGTGCCAGCAGAAAACAGGGGATTGAAGCTTTCTTT.

The table lists this clone with a count of one. The rearrangement uses TRBV6-4 and TRBJ2-3, with 9 bases lining up with TRBD2. The J segment lost 2 bases and the V segment lost 3 bases, leaving 6 bases of the junction unmatched. Germline values: CDR1 MRHNA, CDR2 SNTAGT. CDR3 length: 16 residues. The CDR3 region is CASSEIAGVYTDTQYF. The DNA for the CDR3 is TGTGCCAGCAGTGAAATAGCGGGAGTCTACACAGATACGCAGTATTTT.

This chain connects TRBV7-9 to TRBJ2-5; no firm D call. CDR3 length: 13 residues. The ends were cut back, 2 bases at V and 3 bases at J, with 7 bases in the middle. Germline lookup yields CDR1 SEHNR and CDR2 FQNEAQ (reference sequence). The CDR3 DNA reads TGTGCCAGCAGCTTACAGGTAGAAGAGACCCAGTACTTC. Translation: CASSLQVEETQYF.

This clone was counted once. The chain carries TRBV5-8 and TRBJ2-7, with 8 positions matching TRBD1. Losses at the gene ends were 1 base for V and 3 bases for J; bases not matched to a gene: 9. CDR3 length: 16 residues. From germline, CDR1 is SGHTS and CDR2 YDEGEE. Written as DNA, the CDR3 is TGTGCCAGCAGCTTGTGGTTGAGGACAGGGAACTACGAGCAGTACTTC. It encodes CASSLWLRTGNYEQYF.

The V call is TRBV18, the J call TRBJ1-1, with D possibly being TRBD1 (5 bases). The V gene lost 0 bases and the J gene lost 8 bases, with 10 bases spanning the gap. There are 13 residues in the CDR3. CDR1 KGHSH and CDR2 LQKENI come from the germline V gene. The CDR3 loop is CASSPPTREEAFF. The DNA for the CDR3 is TGTGCCAGCTCACCACCGACCAGGGAAGAAGCTTTCTTT. Variable domain in full (rest from reference TRBV18 and TRBJ1-1): NAGVMQNPRHLVRRRGQEARLRCSPMKGHSHVYWYRQLPEEGLKFMVYLQKENIIDESGMPKERFSAEFPKEGPSILRIQQVVRGDSAAYFCASSPPTREEAFFGQGTRLTVV.

This clone turned up a few times. The rearrangement links TRBV5-6 to TRBJ1-3; D is uncertain. V lost 9 bases, J lost 2 bases, and 12 bases lay in between. The CDR3 has 13 residues. Germline V gene data show CDR1 as SGHDT and CDR2 as YYEEEE. The CDR3 loop reads CATMRRTGNTIYF. The CDR3 coding sequence is TGTGCCACCATGAGGAGGACTGGAAACACCATATATTTT. The variable domain in full, completed from reference TRBV5-6 and TRBJ1-3, reads DAGVTQSPTHLIKTRGQQVTLRCSPKSGHDTVSWYQQALGQGPQFIFQYYEEEERQRGNFPDRFSGHQFPNYSSELNVNALLLGDSALYLCATMRRTGNTIYFGEGSWLTVV.

The CDR3 sequence: CASSGIIRPILNSPLHF. DNA for the CDR3: TGTGCCAGCAGCGGAATTATCAGGCCAATACTTAATTCACCCCTCCACTTT. The chain links TRBV11-2 to TRBJ1-6; no clear D gene. The germline V and J ends were trimmed by 5 bases and 6 bases, with 20 bases remaining between them. This CDR3 contains 17 residues. The germline V gene has CDR1 SGHAT and CDR2 FQNNGV.

V is TRBV5-1 and J is TRBJ2-3; TRBD2 aligns across 10 bases. V gave up 7 bases and J gave up 2 bases; unmatched junction bases: 4. This CDR3 is built from 14 residues. Looked up from germline, CDR1 is SGHRS and CDR2 is YFSETQ. CDR3 nucleotides: TGCGCCAGCCTAGCGGGGGCGACCACAGATACGCAGTATTTT. This gives the protein CASLAGATTDTQYF. Looking up the rest from reference TRBV5-1 and TRBJ2-3 gives the full variable domain: KAGVTQTPRYLIKTRGQQVTLSCSPISGHRSVSWYQQTPGQGLQFLFEYFSETQRNKGNFPGRFSGRQFSNSRSEMNVSTLELGDSALYLCASLAGATTDTQYFGPGTRLTVL.

This clone appeared a few times. The chain uses TRBV20-1 and TRBJ2-7; D perhaps matches TRBD2 (6 bases). The CDR3 spans 11 residues. Germline assignment: CDR1 DFQATT and CDR2 SNEGSKA (reference sequence). V lost 5 bases and J 6 bases, leaving 11 bases between the germline ends. CDR3 DNA: TGCAGTGCTTCGGAGGGCCTCGAGCAGTACTTC. This gives the protein CSASEGLEQYF.

This clone has a handful of counts. The gene calls are TRBV5-1 and TRBJ1-1; D gene ambiguous. The V and J ends lost 4 bases and 0 bases respectively, with 10 bases between them. Germline assignment: CDR1 SGHRS and CDR2 YFSETQ. This CDR3 has 14 residues. For the CDR3, the DNA is TGCGCCAGCAGCCCAGTGGTTATGAACACTGAAGCTTTCTTT. Translation gives CASSPVVMNTEAFF.

The chain links TRBV18 to TRBJ1-5; 10 bases are shared with TRBD1. In germline, CDR1 is KGHSH, CDR2 LQKENI. The CDR3 has 16 residues. V gave up 3 bases and J gave up 4 bases; unmatched junction bases: 6. CDR3 sequence: CASSPGQGRANQPQHF. The CDR3 DNA sequence: TGTGCCAGCTCACCGGGACAGGGGCGAGCAAATCAGCCCCAGCATTTT.

J is TRBJ1-5 and V is TRBV7-8, with TRBD1 identical over 8 bases. The J segment lost 5 bases and the V segment lost 6 bases, leaving 9 bases of the junction unmatched. CDR1 and CDR2 from the germline V gene are SGHVS and FQNEAQ. The CDR3 spans 15 residues. This CDR3 is CASREQGGTDQPQHF. Written as DNA, the CDR3 is TGTGCCAGCAGAGAACAGGGGGGGACTGATCAGCCCCAGCATTTT.

The chain combines TRBV3-1 (or the pseudogene TRBV3-2) with TRBJ2-7; 10 positions match TRBD1. The CDR3 consists of 15 residues. The V segment lost 1 base and the J segment 3 bases; nucleotides outside the gene matches: 3. Germline V gene data show CDR1 as LGHDT and CDR2 as YNNKEL (reference sequence). The CDR3: CASSQGTGGIYEQYF. CDR3 bases: TGTGCCAGCAGCCAAGGGACAGGGGGAATCTACGAGCAGTACTTC.

This clone was observed once. The rearrangement joins TRBV6-5 to TRBJ2-1; no definite D call. The CDR3 covers 14 residues. Trimming stripped 2 bases from V and 4 bases from J, with 9 bases between. Germline lookup yields CDR1 MNHEY and CDR2 SVGAGI. CDR3 amino acids: CASSYRDSYNEQFF. The CDR3 region has the DNA TGTGCCAGCAGTTACAGAGACTCGTACAATGAGCAGTTCTTC.

This clone was seen just once. The gene calls are TRBV13 and TRBJ1-2, with D perhaps matching TRBD1 (5 bases). This CDR3 has 16 amino acids. Germline V gene data show CDR1 as PRHDT and CDR2 as FYEKMQ (reference sequence). Between the trimmed V and J ends, which lost 2 bases and 4 bases, there was a span of 17 bases. The DNA for the CDR3 is TGTGCCAGCAGCTTAAGGTTGGCAGGGATAGCCTATGGCTACACCTTC. This sequence encodes CASSLRLAGIAYGYTF.

The genes are TRBV6-5 and TRBJ1-4; D might be TRBD1 (6 bases). V was pared by 4 bases and J by 6 bases, with 9 bases between. Germline-derived CDR1 and CDR2 are MNHEY and SVGAGI. CDR3 length: 13 residues. As DNA, the CDR3 is TGTGCCAGCAGTTTGGGGGCCTATGAAAAACTGTTTTTT. Encoded protein: CASSLGAYEKLFF.

The V and J genes are TRBV7-9 and TRBJ2-1, with TRBD2 matching over 10 bases. The germline V gene has CDR1 SEHNR and CDR2 FQNEAQ (reference sequence). V shed 5 bases, J shed 0 bases, and the junction held 4 bases outside the gene matches. The CDR3 is made up of 16 amino acids. CDR3 region: CASSDSGGSSYNEQFF. The CDR3 DNA sequence: TGTGCCAGCAGCGATAGCGGGGGGTCCTCCTACAATGAGCAGTTCTTC.

This rearrangement joins TRBV27 to TRBJ2-1, with a possible D match to TRBD2 (5 bases). V was cut by 7 bases and J by 4 bases, with 17 bases left in between. CDR3 size: 15 residues. The germline gives CDR1 MNHEY, CDR2 SMNVEV (reference sequence). The CDR3 reads CASTSDGGAYNEQFF. CDR3 nucleotides: TGTGCCAGCACCTCGGACGGAGGAGCGTACAATGAGCAGTTCTTC.

In its sample, this clone was seen once. J is TRBJ2-2 and V is TRBV15, with a possible D match to TRBD2 (6 bases). The length of the CDR3 is 13 residues. Trimming stripped 0 bases from V and 14 bases from J, with 13 bases between. Germline CDR1 LNHNV, CDR2 YYDKDF (reference sequence). The CDR3 reads CATSRDQKGGLFF. CDR3 nucleotides: TGTGCCACCAGCAGAGATCAGAAGGGAGGCCTGTTTTTT. Based on the CDR3 plus reference TRBV15 and TRBJ2-2, the full variable domain is DAMVIQNPRYQVTQFGKPVTLSCSQTLNHNVMYWYQQKSSQAPKLLFHYYDKDFNNEADTPDNFQSRRPNTSFCFLDIRSPGLGDTAMYLCATSRDQKGGLFFGEGSRLTVL.

This chain joins TRBV7-8 and TRBJ1-2; D remains unclear. Germline V gene sequence: CDR1 SGHVS, CDR2 FQNEAQ. The length of the CDR3 is 16 residues. V lost 1 base and J 3 bases, leaving 15 bases between the germline ends. CDR3 coding DNA: TGTGCCAGCAGCTTAGGGGAGGCCGGTACTGACTATGGCTACACCTTC. Its translation: CASSLGEAGTDYGYTF.

V gene TRBV19 combines with J gene TRBJ1-2; 12 nucleotides agree with TRBD1. The germline gives CDR1 LNHDA, CDR2 SQIVND (reference sequence). V was pared by 2 bases and J by 7 bases, with 5 bases of the junction left unmatched. This CDR3 contains 15 residues. The chain's CDR3 is CASSIRGTGGIGYTF. For the CDR3, the DNA is TGTGCCAGTAGTATAAGGGGGACAGGGGGCATTGGCTACACCTTC. Together with reference TRBV19 and TRBJ1-2, the CDR3 gives the full variable domain: DGGITQSPKYLFRKEGQNVTLSCEQNLNHDAMYWYRQDPGQGLRLIYYSQIVNDFQKGDIAEGYSVSREKKESFPLTVTSAQKNPTAFYLCASSIRGTGGIGYTFGSGTRLTVV.

This chain uses TRBV30 with TRBJ1-6; D gene ambiguous. V was shortened by 3 bases and J by 5 bases, with 2 bases between the two germline ends. CDR3 length: 11 residues. Germline CDR1 and CDR2: GTSNPN and SVGIG (reference sequence). In nucleotides, the CDR3 is TGTGCCTGGAGCGATAATTCACCCCTCCACTTT. This sequence encodes CAWSDNSPLHF.

CDR3 in DNA: TGTGCCAGCAGTCCAATCATTGGGGCCAACGTCCTGACTTTC. Amino acid sequence: CASSPIIGANVLTF. The chain recombines TRBV3-1 (or the pseudogene TRBV3-2) with TRBJ2-6; no clear D. Trimming took 6 bases from V and 3 from J, leaving 9 bases between them. CDR1 is LGHDT and CDR2 is YNNKEL in the germline V gene (reference sequence). The CDR3 is made up of 14 amino acids.

CDR3 loop: CATSRSTGNEQFF. The CDR3 DNA reads TGTGCCACCAGCAGATCAACAGGCAATGAGCAGTTCTTC. The gene calls are TRBV15 and TRBJ2-1; a weak D match, TRBD1 (5 bases). V was clipped by 2 bases and J by 6 bases, with 8 bases between them. The CDR3 runs 13 residues. Germline CDR1 reads LNHNV; CDR2 reads YYDKDF (reference sequence).